Below are 17 T cell receptor beta chains sequenced from a single sample in a study of cytomegalovirus exposure and HLA in healthy donors. With 60 Vbeta and 13 Jbeta primers, the PCR was carried out. Using immunoSEQ multiplex PCR, the repertoire was profiled, and TCRdb retains in-frame clones only, with some absent. Altogether approximately 120,000 clones are present, more than 75% being singletons, with the ten largest covering less than 15%. Sequencing was carried out using PBMCs. All receptors derive from a woman aged 40 to 50 in good health and CMV-seropositive.

This CDR3 reads CASSPVNNSPLHF. Here the CDR3 DNA reads TGTGCCAGCAGTCCGGTCAATAATTCACCCCTCCACTTT. The chain has TRBV7-9 and TRBJ1-6; D remains unclear. Per the germline V gene, CDR1 is SEHNR and CDR2 is FQNEAQ (reference sequence). The germline V and J ends were trimmed by 6 bases and 5 bases, with 8 bases remaining between them. This CDR3 spans 13 amino acids.

This chain links TRBV4-1 with TRBJ1-1; D is ambiguous. Trimming cost V 4 bases and J 1 base, with 13 bases left between them. Germline V gives CDR1 MGHRA, CDR2 YSYEKL. CDR3 length: 15 amino acids. The CDR3 DNA is TGCGCCAGCAGCCGAGCGGACGGACCGAACACTGAAGCTTTCTTT. It is translated as CASSRADGPNTEAFF.

The chain recombines TRBV6-4 with TRBJ1-3, with 9 bases identical to TRBD1. After removal of 6 bases from V and 0 bases from J, the junction contained 9 bases not matched to a gene. The germline gives CDR1 MRHNA, CDR2 SNTAGT. The CDR3 has 17 amino acids. This chain's CDR3 is CASSGTGICSSGNTIYF. The CDR3 DNA sequence: TGTGCCAGCAGCGGGACAGGGATATGTAGCTCTGGAAACACCATATATTTT.

The CDR3 bases are TGTGCCAGCAGCTATGGCAGGGAAAGGTCCTATGGCTACACCTTC. It yields the protein CASSYGRERSYGYTF. The chain employs TRBV2 and TRBJ1-2, with D perhaps TRBD1 (5 bases). Trimming stripped 6 bases from V and 4 bases from J, with 18 bases between. From germline, CDR1 is SNHLY and CDR2 FYNNEI. The CDR3 extends over 15 amino acids. The entire variable domain, with the rest obtained from reference TRBV2 and TRBJ1-2, is as follows: EPEVTQTPSHQVTQMGQEVILRCVPISNHLYFYWYRQILGQKVEFLVSFYNNEISEKSEIFDDQFSVERPDGSNFTLKIRSTKLEDSAMYFCASSYGRERSYGYTFGSGTRLTVV.

V gene TRBV11-2 combines with J gene TRBJ1-3; D gene ambiguous. V gave up 6 bases and J gave up 0 bases, with 9 bases separating them. The CDR3 has 14 residues. Looked up from germline, CDR1 is SGHAT and CDR2 is FQNNGV. The CDR3 sequence: CASSNTYSGNTIYF. The CDR3 DNA sequence: TGTGCCAGCAGTAATACCTACTCTGGAAACACCATATATTTT. Using reference TRBV11-2 and TRBJ1-3 for the parts outside the CDR3, the full variable domain is EAGVAQSPRYKIIEKRQSVAFWCNPISGHATLYWYQQILGQGPKLLIQFQNNGVVDDSQLPKDRFSAERLKGVDSTLKIQPAKLEDSAVYLCASSNTYSGNTIYFGEGSWLTVV.

This clone occurred once. The chain carries TRBV6-5 and TRBJ1-5, with 7 bases lining up with TRBD1. The CDR3 has 14 amino acids. The germline V gene has CDR1 MNHEY and CDR2 SVGAGI. The V and J ends lost 5 bases and 5 bases, in that order; junction bases with no gene match: 6. CDR3 loop: CASSQDRPDQPQHF. The CDR3 nucleotides are TGTGCCAGCAGTCAGGACAGGCCAGATCAGCCCCAGCATTTT.

The chain joins TRBV27 to TRBJ1-5, with D possibly matching TRBD1 (5 bases). The ends were cut back, 9 bases at V and 6 bases at J, with 18 bases in the middle. This CDR3 spans 14 amino acids. From germline, CDR1 is MNHEY and CDR2 SMNVEV (reference sequence). CDR3 sequence (DNA): TGTGCCAGTTCTCAGGGAATCGGTCGTCAGCCCCAGCATTTT. The encoded protein is CASSQGIGRQPQHF.

The chain has TRBV5-1 and TRBJ2-6, with D possibly TRBD2 on 6 matching bases. V lost 1 base and J lost 2, with 10 bases in between. The CDR3 loop spans 16 amino acids. The germline V gene has CDR1 SGHRS and CDR2 YFSETQ. CDR3 protein: CASSLTGGTGANVLTF. For the CDR3, the DNA is TGCGCCAGCAGCTTGACAGGCGGGACTGGGGCCAACGTCCTGACTTTC.

The table lists this clone with a few counts. The chain combines TRBV5-1 with TRBJ2-7; D call uncertain. Germline V gene data show CDR1 as SGHRS and CDR2 as YFSETQ. Trimming took off 4 bases at V and 5 bases at J, with 10 bases between the two ends. The CDR3 length is 12 residues. The CDR3 region is CASSVPSNEQYF. Here the CDR3 DNA reads TGCGCCAGCAGCGTACCAAGCAACGAGCAGTACTTC.

The chain combines TRBV7-9 with TRBJ1-4, with no clear D. This CDR3 is 13 amino acids long. CDR1 SEHNR and CDR2 FQNEAQ come from the germline V gene (reference sequence). V dropped 1 base and J dropped 8 bases, with 8 bases sitting between them. The CDR3 here is CASSLDSYEKLFF. DNA of the CDR3: TGTGCCAGCAGCTTAGACAGTTACGAAAAACTGTTTTTT.

The rearrangement uses TRBV4-2 and TRBJ2-7; no firm D call. The germline V and J ends were trimmed by 0 bases and 4 bases, with 10 bases remaining between them. CDR1 is LGHNA and CDR2 is YNFKEQ in the germline V gene. The CDR3 sequence is 14 residues long. The CDR3 DNA sequence: TGTGCCAGCAGCCAAGATAGCATAGGTTACGAGCAGTACTTC. It yields the protein CASSQDSIGYEQYF.

This chain uses TRBV10-2 with TRBJ1-2, with 9 positions matching TRBD1. V was clipped by 8 bases and J by 5 bases; unmatched bases: 18. Per germline, CDR1 WSHSY and CDR2 SAAADI. This CDR3 is built from 17 residues. CDR3 residues: CASDEVGRGQGYYGYTF. The DNA for the CDR3 is TGCGCCAGCGATGAAGTGGGCAGGGGACAGGGATATTATGGCTACACCTTC.

The chain links TRBV5-1 to TRBJ1-1, with D unclear. V was cut by 0 bases and J by 5 bases, with 5 bases left in between. The CDR3 loop spans 12 amino acids. Germline values: CDR1 SGHRS, CDR2 YFSETQ. This chain's CDR3 is CASSLGRTEAFF. DNA for the CDR3: TGCGCCAGCAGCTTGGGGAGAACTGAAGCTTTCTTT.

The chain combines TRBV29-1 with TRBJ1-1; D is uncertain. The CDR3 sequence is 11 residues long. Germline CDR1 and CDR2: SQVTM and ANQGSEA. V lost 7 bases and J 7 bases, leaving 13 bases between the germline ends. CDR3 residues: CSAAGQVEAFF. The CDR3, as DNA: TGCAGCGCGGCGGGTCAGGTTGAAGCTTTCTTT.

V is TRBV5-1 and J is TRBJ2-7, with a weak D call TRBD1 (5 bases). CDR1 SGHRS and CDR2 YFSETQ come from the germline V gene. The CDR3 is 14 residues long. Between the trimmed V and J ends, which lost 5 bases and 2 bases, there was a span of 14 bases. In nucleotides, the CDR3 is TGCGCCAGCAGGTATGACAGCTTGACCTACGAGCAGTACTTC. Its protein product is CASRYDSLTYEQYF.

The chain carries TRBV5-6 and TRBJ2-3; a possible D gene is TRBD1 (5 bases). The CDR3 extends over 16 amino acids. Germline V gene lookup returns CDR1 SGHDT and CDR2 YYEEEE. Trimming shortened V by 3 bases and J by 0 bases, and 14 bases separated the two germline ends. CDR3 residues: CASSWGGGSSTDTQYF. The CDR3 coding sequence is TGTGCCAGCAGCTGGGGCGGCGGCTCTAGCACAGATACGCAGTATTTT.

The chain joins TRBV12-5 to TRBJ2-2; 8 bases map to TRBD1. Germline V gene sequence: CDR1 LGHNT, CDR2 FRNRAP. The J segment lost 6 bases and the V segment lost 3 bases, leaving 3 bases of the junction unmatched. This CDR3 has 14 amino acids. In DNA form, the CDR3 reads TGTGCTAGTGGTTTACTACAGGGGGCCGGGGAGCTGTTTTTT. Translated: CASGLLQGAGELFF.